This T cell receptor (beta chain) was captured by sequencing in a study of T cell responses to AZD1222 COVID-19 vaccine. Study-level findings and limits: Reportedly, nearly half of unique spike TCRs recognized epitopes outside B.1.351/B.1.1.7 mutations. The donor cohort was predominantly white British with a female majority, and clonal diversity may have been underestimated. Spike-specific TCR breadth and depth went up after people got two AZD1222 doses.

Clones were read by immunoSEQ multiplex PCR, and TCRdb kept only the in-frame ones, dropping some. The data contain roughly 150,000 clones, approximately 93% of them singletons. Worth noting for this clone: Its specificity is unknown.

CDR1 and CDR2 (germline): MGHRA, YSYEKL. The CDR3 extends over 13 amino acids. Trimming shortened V by 0 bases and J by 9 bases, and 8 bases separated the two germline ends. The source material was peripheral blood, sampled 28 days after the second AZD1222 dose. The gene calls are TRBV4-1 and TRBJ2-2; D unclear. The receptor's source is an adult who received the AZD1222 COVID-19 vaccine. The DNA for the CDR3 is TGCGCCAGCAGCCAAGATCGCGGTCGGGAGCTGTTTTTT. This sequence encodes CASSQDRGRELFF.